Shown below are 4 T cell receptor beta chains from a single sample sequenced in a study of blood T cell repertoires in COVID-19. Some clones are missing from TCRdb's copy, which holds only in-frame ones; the method was immunoSEQ multiplex PCR. The sample records around 97,000 clones, approximately 84% being singletons. The sample was peripheral blood. These receptors originate from a man in his sixties or seventies with acute or convalescent COVID-19.

The rearrangement uses TRBV28 and TRBJ1-4; TRBD1 is a possible D gene (6 bases). The germline CDR1 and CDR2 sequences are MDHEN and SYDVKM. Between the trimmed V and J ends, which lost 2 bases and 0 bases, there was a span of 10 bases. The CDR3 extends over 16 amino acids. This CDR3 reads CASSLNRATTNEKLFF. The CDR3 DNA reads as TGTGCCAGCAGTTTAAACAGGGCAACAACTAATGAAAAACTGTTTTTT.

V gene TRBV30 combines with J gene TRBJ1-1, with D possibly matching TRBD1 (5 bases). Trimming took off 2 bases at V and 4 bases at J, with 8 bases between the two ends. Germline values: CDR1 GTSNPN, CDR2 SVGIG (reference sequence). This CDR3 spans 12 amino acids. The CDR3 DNA reads as TGTGCCTGGAGTCAGGGTCGCACTGAAGCTTTCTTT. Protein product: CAWSQGRTEAFF.

This clone showed up just a few times. V and J are TRBV4-1 and TRBJ2-7, with 13 bases lining up with TRBD2. Germline-derived CDR1 and CDR2 are MGHRA and YSYEKL. Trimming removed 6 bases from V and 2 bases from J; junction bases left unmatched: 7. The CDR3 runs to 16 residues. In nucleotides, the CDR3 is TGCGCCAGCAGAGGACTAGCGGGAGAAAGGGCCTACGAGCAGTACTTC. Protein sequence: CASRGLAGERAYEQYF.

The chain employs TRBV18 and TRBJ2-5, with 10 bases fitting TRBD2. V gave up 3 bases and J gave up 3 bases; unmatched junction bases: 7. Germline loops: CDR1 KGHSH, CDR2 LQKENI. There are 16 residues in the CDR3. CDR3 sequence (DNA): TGTGCCAGCTCACCTCGGTCACTAGCGGGGAAAGAGACCCAGTACTTC. It is translated as CASSPRSLAGKETQYF.